This T cell receptor (beta chain) is drawn from a study of cytomegalovirus exposure and HLA in healthy donors. Study observations and caveats: Available immune exposure information was restricted to CMV serostatus only. 164 TCR beta chains were listed as cytomegalovirus-associated.

With 60 Vbeta and 13 Jbeta primers, the PCR was carried out. Measured with immunoSEQ multiplex PCR; TCRdb has only the in-frame clones, and not every one. The sample lists about 180,000 clones; 76% were seen once. Points on this clone: Its specificity is unknown.

What was sequenced was PBMCs. This TCR was recovered from a woman aged 30 to 39 in good health and CMV-seropositive.

CDR3 coding DNA: TGTGCCTCCGCGGGAGCCGCGGCCTACGAGCAGTACTTC. Its translation is CASAGAAAYEQYF. The chain links TRBV19 to TRBJ2-7; 7 nucleotides line up with TRBD2. CDR3 length: 13 residues. V shed 11 bases and J 2 bases; nucleotides not matched to a gene: 9. From germline, CDR1 is LNHDA and CDR2 SQIVND (reference sequence). The variable domain in full, completed from reference TRBV19 and TRBJ2-7, reads DGGITQSPKYLFRKEGQNVTLSCEQNLNHDAMYWYRQDPGQGLRLIYYSQIVNDFQKGDIAEGYSVSREKKESFPLTVTSAQKNPTAFYLCASAGAAAYEQYFGPGTRLTVT.